This T cell receptor beta chain was profiled in a study of shared clonotypes between healthy human individuals. Sequencing was performed with immunoSEQ multiplex PCR; in TCRdb, only in-frame clones are kept and a portion is missing. This sample has some 1,100,000 clones, with 78% found just once. The CDR3 consists of 17 residues. The sequence was collected from a man aged 18 to 30 in good health. Some clones in this sample may be carry-over from other donors' samples. V and J are TRBV1 and TRBJ2-5; no DNA check was done on the table's D call, TRBD2. TRBV1 is a pseudogene locus. The sequenced sample was memory CD4+ T cells from PBMCs. Subset noted: CD45RA-negative fraction. CDR3 nucleotide sequence: TGCACCAGCAGCCGGCCCCTAAGCGGGAGTGGCCCAGAGACCCAGTACTTC. It encodes CTSSRPLSGSGPETQYF.